The clone carrying this T cell receptor beta chain has ten or more counts. The library was built for alpha chains, so this beta chain is an off-target read and its size means little. The data derive from a study of spatial heterogeneity in lung cancer. Per the germline V gene, CDR1 is SGHTA and CDR2 is FQGTGA. There are 15 residues in the CDR3. V dropped 5 bases and J dropped 1 base, with 12 bases sitting between them. TCRdb re-called the 5' RACE reads with MiXCR, one entry per CDR3 protein. Among around 6,000 distinct CDR3 sequences listed, around 13% were seen once. Time point of the sample: sample taken at primary tumor resection.

The rearrangement links TRBV7-3 to TRBJ2-1; tentative D call: TRBD1 (6 bases). Sample: lung tissue, taken at surgery. The sequence was collected from a human donor with early-stage non-small cell lung cancer. Here the CDR3 reads CASSHTGTSYNEQFF. As DNA, the CDR3 is TGTGCCAGCAGCCATACCGGGACATCCTACAATGAGCAGTTCTTC.